This T cell receptor beta chain was sequenced during a study of graft-versus-host responses after intestinal transplantation. Study-wide background: Recipients underwent multivisceral, liver-intestinal, or isolated intestinal transplants. Tacrolimus and steroids were given for around 3 years to all recipients after anti-thymocyte globulin induction.

Generated by immunoSEQ multiplex PCR, the TCRdb table keeps only in-frame clones and is missing some. The profile shows about 100,000 clones, about 90% of them singletons. About this clone: As yet, its antigen is unknown.

The TCR originated in a human donor who was the organ donor for an intestinal transplant. The source material was unstimulated CD4+ T cells sorted from spleen or lymph node cells, sampled before transplant.

CDR3 sequence reads: CASSRGGYEQYF. The CDR3 DNA is TGTGCCAGCTCCCGGGGGGGCTACGAGCAGTACTTC. The chain has TRBV18 and TRBJ2-7, with 8 bases identical to TRBD2. J lost 3 bases, V lost 6 bases, and 1 base had no gene match. The germline V gene has CDR1 KGHSH and CDR2 LQKENI. This CDR3 is 12 amino acids long. Supplemented by reference TRBV18 and TRBJ2-7, the full variable domain reads NAGVMQNPRHLVRRRGQEARLRCSPMKGHSHVYWYRQLPEEGLKFMVYLQKENIIDESGMPKERFSAEFPKEGPSILRIQQVVRGDSAAYFCASSRGGYEQYFGPGTRLTVT.